The present T cell receptor (beta chain) was sequenced within a study of shared clonotypes between healthy human individuals. Study findings and constraints: The represented genetic and exposure-history diversity was limited by the small number of donors. The sampled material consisted only of blood, and tissue repertoires are likely to differ.

The CDR3 runs to 14 residues. The V end lost 0 bases, the J end lost 8 bases, and 12 bases lay between the germline ends. The germline V gene encodes CDR1 SGDLS and CDR2 YYNGEE. Worth noting for this clone: The antigen is undetermined.

TCRdb's copy holds only in-frame clones and misses some; the assay was immunoSEQ multiplex PCR. The sample holds fewer than 600,000 clones; more than 75% are singletons and the top ten take around 14%. The sequence came from a woman between 40 and 50 years old in good health. Some clones in this sample may be carry-over from other donors' samples. The sample consisted of PBMCs. The gene calls are TRBV9 and TRBJ2-1, with D unresolved. The CDR3: CASSVGPAIDEQFF. As DNA, the CDR3 is TGTGCCAGCAGCGTAGGGCCGGCGATTGATGAGCAGTTCTTC.